This T cell receptor (beta chain) was retrieved from a study of blood T cell repertoires in COVID-19. Study as a whole: T cells, B-cell-depleted T cells, or PBMCs provided the cDNA or gDNA that served as material.

In the study's own analysis: Amplification with reference gene primers provided the estimates of nucleated cell counts. Clones were read by immunoSEQ multiplex PCR, and TCRdb kept only the in-frame ones, dropping some. D and trimming come from the DNA, and the V and J calls and clone size come from that table. The sample has about 240,000 clones, more than 75% seen once. V gave up 4 bases and J gave up 4 bases; unmatched junction bases: 18. This CDR3 has 18 residues. Looked up from germline, CDR1 is MNHNS and CDR2 is SASEGT. This TCR came from a woman aged 40 to 50 with acute COVID-19. This sequence joins TRBV6-1 and TRBJ1-2; 7 bases align to TRBD1. Sequences were obtained from PBMCs or T cells enriched from blood (not recorded which). This CDR3 is CASSGFAGQREWGYGYTF. Written as DNA, the CDR3 is TGTGCCAGCAGTGGGTTTGCGGGACAGCGAGAATGGGGCTATGGCTACACCTTC.